A selection of T cell receptor beta chains follows, all from one sample in a study of PD-L1 blockade in urothelial cancer. The protocol was immunoSEQ multiplex PCR, while the TCRdb copy is restricted to in-frame clones and leaves out a portion. Here the sample spans some 50,000 clones, roughly 87% being singletons. The specimen comprised PBMCs, sampled around atezolizumab (anti-PD-L1) treatment. Receptors originate from a woman aged 55-69 years with urothelial cancer. Both conserved end residues are part of each CDR3. Each record gives: J gene, clone size, V gene, D gene, CDR3 DNA, CDR3 protein. A D gene is named only where the DNA matches it firmly. Some rows mark clone size as missing; the rest say once, few, many or name a class of expanded clone.

j_call: TRBJ2-1; clone_size: NA; v_call: TRBV28; d_call: TRBD2; cdr3_nt: TGTGCCAGCAGTTCCATACTAGCGGGGACGAGCTCCTACAATGAGCAGTTCTTC; cdr3_aa: CASSSILAGTSSYNEQFF
j_call: TRBJ2-3; clone_size: NA; v_call: TRBV9; d_call: NA; cdr3_nt: TGTGCCAGCAGCGTAGCAGGCACAGATACGCAGTGTTTT; cdr3_aa: CASSVAGTDTQCF
j_call: TRBJ1-1; clone_size: NA; v_call: TRBV7-2; d_call: NA; cdr3_nt: TGTGCCAGCAGCTTAGAACAGGACACTGAAGCTTTCTTT; cdr3_aa: CASSLEQDTEAFF
j_call: TRBJ1-1; clone_size: NA; v_call: TRBV7-2; d_call: TRBD1; cdr3_nt: TGTGCCAGCAGCTCCGGACAGGGGCGGTCTGAAGCTTTCTTT; cdr3_aa: CASSSGQGRSEAFF
j_call: TRBJ2-5; clone_size: NA; v_call: TRBV4-3; d_call: TRBD1; cdr3_nt: TGCGCCAGCAGCCTAGGGACAGAACAAGAGACCCAGTACTTC; cdr3_aa: CASSLGTEQETQYF
j_call: TRBJ2-7; clone_size: NA; v_call: TRBV27; d_call: NA; cdr3_nt: TGTGCCAGCAGCCGAGGCCTGTTCGGCTCCTACGAGCAGTACTTC; cdr3_aa: CASSRGLFGSYEQYF
j_call: TRBJ1-6; clone_size: NA; v_call: TRBV7-6; d_call: TRBD1; cdr3_nt: TGTGCCAGCAGCTTATCCAGGACAGGGGGCTCACCCCTCCACTTT; cdr3_aa: CASSLSRTGGSPLHF
j_call: TRBJ2-1; clone_size: NA; v_call: TRBV27; d_call: TRBD2; cdr3_nt: TGTGCCAGCAGTTCGGCCCTAGCGGGAGCTTACAATGAGCAGTTCTTC; cdr3_aa: CASSSALAGAYNEQFF
j_call: TRBJ1-1; clone_size: NA; v_call: TRBV7-3; d_call: NA; cdr3_nt: TGTGCCAGCAGCTTAGGGGCCGGCACTGAAGCTTTCTTT; cdr3_aa: CASSLGAGTEAFF
j_call: TRBJ2-5; clone_size: many; v_call: TRBV19; d_call: NA; cdr3_nt: TGTGCCAGTACCACACAGGGAGGGCGTGAGACCCAGTACTTC; cdr3_aa: CASTTQGGRETQYF
j_call: TRBJ2-7; clone_size: once; v_call: TRBV6-6; d_call: TRBD2; cdr3_nt: TGTGCCAGCAGTTACTCTCGGGCGGGAGGGCCGTACGAGCAGTACTTC; cdr3_aa: CASSYSRAGGPYEQYF
j_call: TRBJ2-2; clone_size: NA; v_call: TRBV5-1; d_call: TRBD1; cdr3_nt: TGCGCCAGCAGCTTACAACAGGGGGCGAACACCGGGGAGCTGTTTTTT; cdr3_aa: CASSLQQGANTGELFF
j_call: TRBJ2-6; clone_size: once; v_call: TRBV7-9; d_call: NA; cdr3_nt: TGTGGCGGACAGTCTGGGGCCAACGTCCTGACTTTC; cdr3_aa: CGGQSGANVLTF
j_call: TRBJ2-1; clone_size: NA; v_call: TRBV6-5; d_call: NA; cdr3_nt: TGTGCCAGCAGTTACTCAGGAGCGGAACCCTACAATGAGCAGTTCTTC; cdr3_aa: CASSYSGAEPYNEQFF
j_call: TRBJ2-3; clone_size: NA; v_call: TRBV19; d_call: NA; cdr3_nt: TGTGCCAGTAGTATTGGACTACCAACAGATACGCAGTATTTT; cdr3_aa: CASSIGLPTDTQYF
j_call: TRBJ1-1; clone_size: NA; v_call: TRBV27; d_call: NA; cdr3_nt: TGTGCCAGCAGTTTCTCCCTCGGGCAGGGCTCAACTGAAGCTTTCTTT; cdr3_aa: CASSFSLGQGSTEAFF
j_call: TRBJ2-2; clone_size: NA; v_call: TRBV10-3; d_call: NA; cdr3_nt: TGTGCCATCAGGGATCTTGGGGGGTCCGGGGAGCTGTTTTTT; cdr3_aa: CAIRDLGGSGELFF
j_call: TRBJ1-3; clone_size: NA; v_call: TRBV5-4; d_call: TRBD1; cdr3_nt: TGTGCCAGCAGCCTTGGCGTAGGACAGGGCACCCCCATATATTTT; cdr3_aa: CASSLGVGQGTPIYF